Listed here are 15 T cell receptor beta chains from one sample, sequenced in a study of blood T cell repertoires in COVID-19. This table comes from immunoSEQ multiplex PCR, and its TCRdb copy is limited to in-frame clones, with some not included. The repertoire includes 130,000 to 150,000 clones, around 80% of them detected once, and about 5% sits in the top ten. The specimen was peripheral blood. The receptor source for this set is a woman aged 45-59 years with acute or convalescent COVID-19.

In nucleotides, the CDR3 is TGTGCCAGTAGTATAGGGCCTCTCAAGGGGGCGGACTATGGCTACACCTTC. This sequence encodes CASSIGPLKGADYGYTF. J is TRBJ1-2 and V is TRBV19, with 7 bases that match TRBD1. V shed 1 base, J shed 3 bases, and the junction held 11 bases outside the gene matches. The CDR3 totals 17 residues. The germline gives CDR1 LNHDA, CDR2 SQIVND (reference sequence).

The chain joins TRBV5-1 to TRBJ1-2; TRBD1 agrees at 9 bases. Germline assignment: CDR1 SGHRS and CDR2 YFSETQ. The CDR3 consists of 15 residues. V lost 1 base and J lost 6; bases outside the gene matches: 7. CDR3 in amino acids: CASSLQGTGTDGYTF. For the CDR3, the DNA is TGCGCCAGCAGCTTGCAGGGGACAGGGACTGATGGCTACACCTTC.

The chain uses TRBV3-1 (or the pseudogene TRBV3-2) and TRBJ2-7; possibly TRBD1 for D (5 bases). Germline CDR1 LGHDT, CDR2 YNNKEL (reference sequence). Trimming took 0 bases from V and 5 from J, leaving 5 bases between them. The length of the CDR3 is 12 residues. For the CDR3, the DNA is TGTGCCAGCAGCCAAGAGACAGACGAGCAGTACTTC. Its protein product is CASSQETDEQYF.

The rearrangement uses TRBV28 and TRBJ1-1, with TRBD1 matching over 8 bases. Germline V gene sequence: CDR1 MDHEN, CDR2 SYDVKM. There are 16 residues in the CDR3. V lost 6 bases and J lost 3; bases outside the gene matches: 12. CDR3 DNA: TGTGCCAGCAGCCCTATATGGACAGGGATTGACACTGAAGCTTTCTTT. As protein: CASSPIWTGIDTEAFF.

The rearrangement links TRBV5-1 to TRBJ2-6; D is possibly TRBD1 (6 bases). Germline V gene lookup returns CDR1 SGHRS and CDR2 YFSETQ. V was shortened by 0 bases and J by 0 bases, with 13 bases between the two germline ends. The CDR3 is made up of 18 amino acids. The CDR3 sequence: CASSLELGAFSGANVLTF. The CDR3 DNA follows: TGCGCCAGCAGCTTGGAACTGGGGGCCTTCTCTGGGGCCAACGTCCTGACTTTC.

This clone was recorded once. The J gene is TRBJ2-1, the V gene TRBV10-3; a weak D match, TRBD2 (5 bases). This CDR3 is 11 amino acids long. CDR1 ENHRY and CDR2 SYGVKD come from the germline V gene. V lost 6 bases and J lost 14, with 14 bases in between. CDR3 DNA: TGTGCCATCAGGGACCGGGAAAAGGAGTTCTTC. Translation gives CAIRDREKEFF.

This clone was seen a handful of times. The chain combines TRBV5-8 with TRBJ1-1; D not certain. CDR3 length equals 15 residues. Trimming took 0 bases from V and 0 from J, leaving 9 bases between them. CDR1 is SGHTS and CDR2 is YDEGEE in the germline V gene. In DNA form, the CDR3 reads TGTGCCAGCAGCTTGGCATCCAGGATGAACACTGAAGCTTTCTTT. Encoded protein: CASSLASRMNTEAFF.

The CDR3 sequence: CASSSGTSGTNEQFF. As DNA, the CDR3 is TGTGCCAGCAGTTCCGGGACTAGCGGGACCAATGAGCAGTTCTTC. The chain couples TRBV6-6 to TRBJ2-1; 13 positions agree with TRBD2. Germline loops: CDR1 MNHNY, CDR2 SVGAGI (reference sequence). This CDR3 has 15 residues. The V segment lost 4 bases and the J segment 6 bases; nucleotides outside the gene matches: 3.

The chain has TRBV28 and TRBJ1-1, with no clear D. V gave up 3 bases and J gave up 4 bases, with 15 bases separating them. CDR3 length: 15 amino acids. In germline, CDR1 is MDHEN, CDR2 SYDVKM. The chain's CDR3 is CASSFNSGEGTEAFF. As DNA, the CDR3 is TGTGCCAGCAGTTTTAACTCCGGGGAGGGCACTGAAGCTTTCTTT.

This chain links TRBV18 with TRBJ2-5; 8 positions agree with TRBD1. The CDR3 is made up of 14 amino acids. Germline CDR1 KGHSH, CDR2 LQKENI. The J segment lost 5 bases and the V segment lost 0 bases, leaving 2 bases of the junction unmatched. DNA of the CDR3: TGTGCCAGCTCACCACCCGGACAGGGCGAGACCCAGTACTTC. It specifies CASSPPGQGETQYF.

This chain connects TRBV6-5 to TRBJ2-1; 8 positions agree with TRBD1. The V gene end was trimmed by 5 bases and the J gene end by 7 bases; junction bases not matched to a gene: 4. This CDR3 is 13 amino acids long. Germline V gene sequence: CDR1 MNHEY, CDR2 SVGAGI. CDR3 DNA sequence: TGTGCCAGCAGTCAAAGACAGGGGAATGAGCAGTTCTTC. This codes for CASSQRQGNEQFF.

The DNA of the CDR3 is TGTGCCGCTAAAGTAACCGGGATTGCCGGGGAGCTGTTTTTT. This codes for CAAKVTGIAGELFF. This rearrangement joins TRBV27 to TRBJ2-2; D might be TRBD2 (5 bases). The CDR3 runs to 14 residues. Germline V gives CDR1 MNHEY, CDR2 SMNVEV (reference sequence). V lost 11 bases to trimming and J lost 6 bases, with 19 bases between them.

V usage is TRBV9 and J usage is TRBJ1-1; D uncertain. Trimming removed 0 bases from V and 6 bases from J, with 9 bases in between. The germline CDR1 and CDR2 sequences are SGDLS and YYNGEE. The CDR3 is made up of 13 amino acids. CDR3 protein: CASSVGGSSEAFF. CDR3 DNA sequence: TGTGCCAGCAGCGTAGGCGGCAGCTCTGAAGCTTTCTTT.

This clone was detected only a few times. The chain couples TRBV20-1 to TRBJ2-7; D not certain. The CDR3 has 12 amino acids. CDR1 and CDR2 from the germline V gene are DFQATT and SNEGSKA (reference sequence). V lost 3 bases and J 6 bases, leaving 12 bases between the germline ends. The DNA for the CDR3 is TGCAGTGCTAGTCCCGTTACTGGCGAGCAGTACTTC. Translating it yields CSASPVTGEQYF.

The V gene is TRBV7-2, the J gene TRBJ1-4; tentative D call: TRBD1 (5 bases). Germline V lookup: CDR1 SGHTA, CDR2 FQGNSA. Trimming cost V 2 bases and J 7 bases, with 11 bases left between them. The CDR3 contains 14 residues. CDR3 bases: TGTGCCAGCAGCTTACAGGGTCTGACTGAAAAACTGTTTTTT. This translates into CASSLQGLTEKLFF.